The clone carrying this TCR beta chain has ten or more counts. This sample was included in a study of molecular identifiers for immune sequencing clone quantification. Germline V gene sequence: CDR1 MGHDK, CDR2 SYGVNS. This CDR3 is built from 17 residues. V was clipped by 3 bases and J by 0 bases, with 14 bases between them. TCRdb called the PCR reads again in MiXCR, with one record for every CDR3 protein. The sample includes over 600,000 distinct CDR3 sequences, nearly 20% of them seen just once. Sequences were obtained from naive CD8+ T cells from blood, with Jurkat cell RNA spiked in. Sample subset: FACS-sorted CD8+CD4-CCR7+CD45RA+ naive T cells. The genes are TRBV25-1 and TRBJ2-2; D is uncertain. The source of this sequence is a human donor in good health. Some libraries in this study had Jurkat cell RNA spiked in. CDR3 DNA sequence: TGTGCCAGCAGTGAGCTAAGGGTAGCCGCGAACACCGGGGAGCTGTTTTTT. This gives the protein CASSELRVAANTGELFF.